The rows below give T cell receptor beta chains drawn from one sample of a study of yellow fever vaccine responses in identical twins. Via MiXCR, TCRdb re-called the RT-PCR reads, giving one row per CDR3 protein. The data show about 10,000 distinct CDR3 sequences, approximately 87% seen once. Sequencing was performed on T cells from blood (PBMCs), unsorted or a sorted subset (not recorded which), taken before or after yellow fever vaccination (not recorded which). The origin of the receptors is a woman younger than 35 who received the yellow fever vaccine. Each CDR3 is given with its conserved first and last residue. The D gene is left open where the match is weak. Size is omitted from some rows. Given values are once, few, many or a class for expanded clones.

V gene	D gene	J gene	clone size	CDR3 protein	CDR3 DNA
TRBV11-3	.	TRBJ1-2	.	CASSLDRGVYGYTF	TGTGCCAGCAGCCTAGATCGGGGAGTCTATGGCTACACCTTC
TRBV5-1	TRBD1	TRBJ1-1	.	CASSRDRDTEAFF	TGCGCCAGCTCCCGGGACAGGGACACTGAAGCTTTCTTT
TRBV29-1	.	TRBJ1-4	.	CSVAGGKETNEKLFF	TGCAGCGTTGCGGGGGGGAAGGAAACTAATGAAAAACTGTTTTTT
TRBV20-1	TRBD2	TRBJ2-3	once	CSALTVYSMTAGNTDTQYF	TGCAGTGCCCTGACGGTATACTCCATGACAGCGGGAAACACAGATACGCAGTATTTT
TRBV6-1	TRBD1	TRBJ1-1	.	CASRRQGPTEAFF	TGTGCCAGCAGGAGACAGGGCCCGACTGAAGCTTTCTTT
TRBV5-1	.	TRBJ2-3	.	CASSLVSGAMSTDTQYF	TGCGCCAGCAGCTTGGTTTCCGGGGCAATGAGCACAGATACGCAGTATTTT
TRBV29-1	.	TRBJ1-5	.	CSVRTGGSEPQHF	TGCAGCGTACGAACTGGGGGGAGTGAGCCCCAGCATTTT
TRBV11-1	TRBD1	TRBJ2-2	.	CASSRGQGVPGELFF	TGTGCCAGCAGCAGGGGACAGGGGGTACCCGGGGAGCTGTTTTTT
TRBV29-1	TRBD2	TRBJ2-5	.	CSVQYGGETQYF	TGCAGCGTACAGTACGGGGGGGAGACCCAGTACTTC
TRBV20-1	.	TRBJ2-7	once	CSARVREYEQYF	TGCAGTGCTAGAGTGAGGGAATACGAGCAGTACTTC
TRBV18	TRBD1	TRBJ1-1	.	CASSPLSGQQNTEAFF	TGTGCCAGCTCACCACTCTCGGGACAGCAGAACACTGAAGCTTTCTTT
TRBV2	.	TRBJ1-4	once	CASSEDPTNEKLFF	TGTGCCAGCAGTGAAGACCCAACTAATGAAAAACTGTTTTTT
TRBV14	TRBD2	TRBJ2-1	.	CASSRLTSDEQFF	TGTGCCAGCAGCCGCCTGACTAGCGATGAGCAGTTCTTC
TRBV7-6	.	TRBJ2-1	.	CASGHRYNEQFF	TGTGCCAGCGGTCATCGCTACAATGAGCAGTTCTTC
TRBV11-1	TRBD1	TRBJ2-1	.	CASSLETGAYNEQFF	TGTGCCAGCAGCTTAGAGACAGGGGCCTACAATGAGCAGTTCTTC
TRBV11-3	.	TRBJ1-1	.	CASSLGRQYTEAFF	TGTGCCAGCAGCCTCGGACGGCAGTACACTGAAGCTTTCTTT
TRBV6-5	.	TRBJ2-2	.	CASSYSGPDAGELFF	TGTGCCAGCAGTTATTCGGGGCCCGACGCCGGGGAGCTGTTTTTT
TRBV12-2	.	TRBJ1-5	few	CASRTRQATGYSNQPQHF	TGTGCAAGTCGCACTCGACAGGCCACGGGTTATAGCAATCAGCCCCAGCATTTT
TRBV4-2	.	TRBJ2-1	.	CASSQDLEFSYNEQFF	TGTGCCAGCAGCCAAGATTTAGAGTTTTCCTACAATGAGCAGTTCTTC
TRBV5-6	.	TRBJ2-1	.	CASSLAREQFF	TGTGCCAGCAGCTTGGCGCGTGAGCAGTTCTTC
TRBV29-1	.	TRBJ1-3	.	CSGTVSGNTIYF	TGCAGCGGGACAGTCTCTGGAAACACCATATATTTT
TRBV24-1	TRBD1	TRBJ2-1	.	CATSDFGTGGMHEQFF	TGTGCCACCAGTGATTTCGGGACAGGGGGCATGCATGAGCAGTTCTTC
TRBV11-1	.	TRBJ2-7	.	CASTIQGYSEQYF	TGTGCCAGCACCATCCAGGGGTATTCCGAGCAGTACTTC
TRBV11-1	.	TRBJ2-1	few	CASSSEDSKYNEQFF	TGTGCCAGCAGCTCTGAGGATTCTAAGTACAATGAGCAGTTCTTC
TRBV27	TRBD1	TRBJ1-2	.	CASSLGQATNGYTF	TGTGCCAGCAGTTTAGGACAGGCGACAAATGGCTACACCTTC
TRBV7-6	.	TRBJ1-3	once	CASSPTGFGGNTIYF	TGTGCCAGCAGCCCGACAGGATTCGGTGGAAACACCATATATTTT
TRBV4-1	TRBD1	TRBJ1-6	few	CASTQDRYSPLHF	TGCGCCAGCACCCAGGACAGGTATTCACCCCTCCACTTT
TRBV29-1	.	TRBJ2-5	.	CSVESGLVETQYF	TGCAGCGTTGAATCGGGCCTAGTTGAGACCCAGTACTTC
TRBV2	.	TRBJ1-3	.	CASSEDRPSGNTIYF	TGTGCCAGCAGTGAAGACAGGCCCTCTGGAAACACCATATATTTT
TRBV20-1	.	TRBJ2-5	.	CSAREAWSEGVETQYF	TGCAGTGCTAGAGAAGCGTGGAGCGAGGGAGTAGAGACCCAGTACTTC
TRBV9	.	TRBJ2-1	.	CASSAYYNEQFF	TGTGCCAGCAGCGCCTACTACAATGAGCAGTTCTTC
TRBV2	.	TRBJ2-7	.	CASSEVRGYEQYF	TGTGCCAGCAGTGAGGTCAGAGGCTACGAGCAGTACTTC
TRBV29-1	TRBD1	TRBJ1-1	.	CSVDPGQTNTEAFF	TGCAGCGTTGACCCGGGACAGACGAACACTGAAGCTTTCTTT
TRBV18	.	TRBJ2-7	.	CASSPPYGTYEQYF	TGTGCCAGCTCACCACCCTATGGCACCTACGAGCAGTACTTC
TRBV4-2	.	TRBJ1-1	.	CASTQRGGGYTEAFF	TGTGCCAGCACCCAACGAGGGGGGGGTTACACTGAAGCTTTCTTT
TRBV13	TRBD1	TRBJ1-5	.	CASRFTGDQPQHF	TGTGCCAGCAGATTCACAGGGGATCAGCCCCAGCATTTT
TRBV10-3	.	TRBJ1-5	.	CAISALGYGQPQHF	TGTGCCATCAGTGCGCTGGGGTATGGCCAGCCCCAGCATTTT
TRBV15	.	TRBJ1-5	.	CATSSTRGRESNQPQHF	TGTGCCACCAGCAGCACGAGAGGCAGGGAGAGCAATCAGCCCCAGCATTTT
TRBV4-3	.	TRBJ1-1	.	CASSQPRDIEAFF	TGCGCCAGCAGCCAACCCCGGGACATAGAAGCTTTCTTT
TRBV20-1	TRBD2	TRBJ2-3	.	CSASQGTSNTDTQYF	TGCAGTGCCTCACAGGGGACTAGCAACACAGATACGCAGTATTTT
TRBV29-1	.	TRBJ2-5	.	CSVVPPETQYF	TGCAGCGTTGTACCCCCTGAGACCCAGTACTTC
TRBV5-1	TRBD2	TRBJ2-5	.	CASSFGGLDQETQYF	TGCGCCAGCAGCTTCGGGGGACTAGACCAAGAGACCCAGTACTTC
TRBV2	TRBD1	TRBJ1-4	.	CASSEGQGAEKLFF	TGTGCCAGCAGTGAGGGCCAGGGGGCAGAAAAACTGTTTTTT
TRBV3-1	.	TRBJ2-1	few	CASSQDRDPYNEQFF	TGTGCCAGCAGCCAAGATCGGGATCCCTACAATGAGCAGTTCTTC
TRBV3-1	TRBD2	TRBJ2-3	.	CASSQVGGGRTDTQYF	TGTGCCAGCAGCCAAGTTGGGGGAGGGAGGACAGATACGCAGTATTTT
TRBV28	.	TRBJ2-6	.	CASSGGGVSGANVLTF	TGTGCCAGCAGCGGCGGAGGTGTCTCTGGGGCCAACGTCCTGACTTTC
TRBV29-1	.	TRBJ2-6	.	CSVSRSGANVLTF	TGCAGCGTTAGTCGCTCTGGGGCCAACGTCCTGACTTTC
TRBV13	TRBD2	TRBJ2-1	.	CASSPPGLAFNNEQFF	TGTGCCAGCAGCCCACCGGGACTAGCGTTCAACAATGAGCAGTTCTTC
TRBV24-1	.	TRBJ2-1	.	CATSDSNNEQFF	TGTGCCACCAGTGACTCCAACAATGAGCAGTTCTTC
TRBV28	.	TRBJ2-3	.	CASSLPPTRTVLDTQYF	TGTGCCAGCAGTTTACCCCCGACCCGCACCGTCCTAGATACGCAGTATTTT
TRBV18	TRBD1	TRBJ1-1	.	CASSPRQGNTEAFF	TGTGCCAGCTCACCAAGACAGGGAAACACTGAAGCTTTCTTT
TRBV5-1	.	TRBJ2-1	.	CASIGTSKTYNEQFF	TGCGCCAGCATTGGAACTTCTAAAACCTACAATGAGCAGTTCTTC
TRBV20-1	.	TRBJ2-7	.	CSASRIGAGYEQYF	TGCAGTGCTAGTCGCATCGGGGCAGGCTACGAGCAGTACTTC
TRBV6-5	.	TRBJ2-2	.	CASSYSQGGELFF	TGTGCCAGCAGTTACTCGCAAGGCGGGGAGCTGTTTTTT
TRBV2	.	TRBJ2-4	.	CASSEALVRGGIQYF	TGTGCCAGCAGTGAAGCGCTTGTCAGAGGTGGGATTCAGTACTTC
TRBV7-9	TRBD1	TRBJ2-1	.	CASSLQGAYEQFF	TGTGCCAGCAGCTTGCAGGGGGCGTATGAGCAGTTCTTC